This TCR beta chain comes out of a study of blood T cell repertoires in COVID-19. Trimming removed 4 bases from V and 2 bases from J, with 9 bases in between. The CDR3 totals 14 residues. The germline gives CDR1 LNHDA, CDR2 SQIVND (reference sequence). On this clone: Other nucleotide sequences in the sample specify the same CDR3.

Sequencing was performed with immunoSEQ multiplex PCR; in TCRdb, only in-frame clones are kept and a portion is missing. The sample includes approximately 150,000 clones, around 85% of them seen just once. The clonotype originates from a human donor in a cohort sampled during active COVID-19. The sequencing input was peripheral blood. The chain employs TRBV19 and TRBJ1-5, with D possibly TRBD1 on 6 matching bases. CDR3 residues: CASSTSGGNQPQHF. The DNA of the CDR3 is TGTGCCAGTAGTACCTCAGGGGGCAATCAGCCCCAGCATTTT.